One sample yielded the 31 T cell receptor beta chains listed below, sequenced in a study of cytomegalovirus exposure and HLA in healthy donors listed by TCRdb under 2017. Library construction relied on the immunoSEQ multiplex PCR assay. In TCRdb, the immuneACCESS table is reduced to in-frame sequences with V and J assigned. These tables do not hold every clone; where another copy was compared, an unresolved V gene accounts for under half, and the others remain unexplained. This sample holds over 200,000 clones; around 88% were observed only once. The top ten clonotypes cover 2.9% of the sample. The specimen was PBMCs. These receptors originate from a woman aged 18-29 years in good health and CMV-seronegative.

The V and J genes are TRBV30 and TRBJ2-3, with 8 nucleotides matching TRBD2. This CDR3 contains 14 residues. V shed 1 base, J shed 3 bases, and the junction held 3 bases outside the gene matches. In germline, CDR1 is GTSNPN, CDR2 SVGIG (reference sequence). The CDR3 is CAWSGGRRTDTQYF. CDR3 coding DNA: TGTGCCTGGAGTGGCGGGAGGAGAACAGATACGCAGTATTTT.

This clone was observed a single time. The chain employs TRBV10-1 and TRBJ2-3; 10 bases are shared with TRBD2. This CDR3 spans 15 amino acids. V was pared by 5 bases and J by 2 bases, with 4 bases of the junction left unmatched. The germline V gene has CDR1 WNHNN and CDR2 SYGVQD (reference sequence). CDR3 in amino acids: CASSFTSGITDTQYF. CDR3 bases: TGCGCCAGCAGTTTTACTAGCGGGATCACAGATACGCAGTATTTT.

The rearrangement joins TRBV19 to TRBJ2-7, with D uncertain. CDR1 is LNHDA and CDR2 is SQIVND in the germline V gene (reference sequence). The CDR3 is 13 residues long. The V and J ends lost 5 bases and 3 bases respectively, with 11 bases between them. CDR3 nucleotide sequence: TGTGCCAGTAGTGACCCCGGGTACTACGAGCAGTACTTC. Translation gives CASSDPGYYEQYF.

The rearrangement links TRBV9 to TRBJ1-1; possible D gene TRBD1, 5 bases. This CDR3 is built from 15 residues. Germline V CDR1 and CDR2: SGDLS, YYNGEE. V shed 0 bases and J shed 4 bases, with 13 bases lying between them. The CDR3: CASSVDPGDSTEAFF. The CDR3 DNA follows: TGTGCCAGCAGCGTAGATCCGGGGGATAGCACTGAAGCTTTCTTT.

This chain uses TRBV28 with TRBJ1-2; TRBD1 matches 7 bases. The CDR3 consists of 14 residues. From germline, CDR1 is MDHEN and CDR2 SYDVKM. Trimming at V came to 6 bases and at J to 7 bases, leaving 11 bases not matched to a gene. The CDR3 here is CASSTTGTEGGYTF. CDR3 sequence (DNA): TGTGCCAGCAGCACCACCGGGACAGAGGGTGGCTACACCTTC.

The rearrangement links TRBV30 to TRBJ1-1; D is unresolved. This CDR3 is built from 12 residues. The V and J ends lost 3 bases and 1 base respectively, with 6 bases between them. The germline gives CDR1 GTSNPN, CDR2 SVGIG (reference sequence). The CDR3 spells CAWRQTNTEAFF. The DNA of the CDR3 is TGTGCCTGGAGACAGACGAACACTGAAGCTTTCTTT.

CDR3 sequence reads: CASRWERTYNEQFF. The CDR3 coding sequence is TGTGCCAGCCGCTGGGAGCGGACGTACAATGAGCAGTTCTTC. The V gene is TRBV6-1, the J gene TRBJ2-1; possible D gene TRBD2, 5 bases. The V end was cut by 8 bases, the J end by 4 bases, with 15 bases between. The length of the CDR3 is 14 residues. Germline V gene data show CDR1 as MNHNS and CDR2 as SASEGT.

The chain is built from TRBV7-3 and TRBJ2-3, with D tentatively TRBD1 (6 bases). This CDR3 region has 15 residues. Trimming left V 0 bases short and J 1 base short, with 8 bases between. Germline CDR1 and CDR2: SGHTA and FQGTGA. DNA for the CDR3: TGTGCCAGCAGCTTAACAAGACAGGGCACAGATACGCAGTATTTT. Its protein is CASSLTRQGTDTQYF.

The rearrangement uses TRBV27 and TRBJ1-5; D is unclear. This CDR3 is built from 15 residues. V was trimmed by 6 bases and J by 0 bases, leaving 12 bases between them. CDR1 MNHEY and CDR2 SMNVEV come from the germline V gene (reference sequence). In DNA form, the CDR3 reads TGTGCCAGCAGAGTGAGCGGTCGTAGCAATCAGCCCCAGCATTTT. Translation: CASRVSGRSNQPQHF.

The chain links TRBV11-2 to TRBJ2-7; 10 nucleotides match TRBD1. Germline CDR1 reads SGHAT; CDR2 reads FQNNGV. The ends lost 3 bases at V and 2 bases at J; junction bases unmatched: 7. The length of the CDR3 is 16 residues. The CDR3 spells CASSFLSGTGAYEQYF. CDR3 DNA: TGTGCCAGCAGCTTTCTATCCGGGACAGGGGCCTACGAGCAGTACTTC. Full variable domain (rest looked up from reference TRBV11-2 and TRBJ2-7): EAGVAQSPRYKIIEKRQSVAFWCNPISGHATLYWYQQILGQGPKLLIQFQNNGVVDDSQLPKDRFSAERLKGVDSTLKIQPAKLEDSAVYLCASSFLSGTGAYEQYFGPGTRLTVT.

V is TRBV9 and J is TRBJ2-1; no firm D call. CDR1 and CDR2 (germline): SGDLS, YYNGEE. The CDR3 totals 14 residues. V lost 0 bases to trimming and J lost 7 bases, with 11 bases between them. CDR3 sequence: CASSVGGTLNEQFF. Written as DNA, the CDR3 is TGTGCCAGCAGCGTAGGAGGAACCTTAAATGAGCAGTTCTTC.

The CDR3 DNA sequence: TGTGCCAGCAGCATACGGACTAGCGGGAGTCGACCCTACAATGAGCAGTTCTTC. Amino acid sequence: CASSIRTSGSRPYNEQFF. This chain joins TRBV7-2 and TRBJ2-1, with 13 bases matching TRBD2. The CDR3 spans 18 residues. The germline gives CDR1 SGHTA, CDR2 FQGNSA. V was clipped by 5 bases and J by 2 bases; unmatched bases: 9. The full variable domain, in which reference TRBV7-2 and TRBJ2-1 provide the parts outside the CDR3, is GAGVSQSPSNKVTEKGKDVELRCDPISGHTALYWYRQSLGQGLEFLIYFQGNSAPDKSGLPSDRFSAERTGGSVSTLTIQRTQQEDSAVYLCASSIRTSGSRPYNEQFFGPGTRLTVL.

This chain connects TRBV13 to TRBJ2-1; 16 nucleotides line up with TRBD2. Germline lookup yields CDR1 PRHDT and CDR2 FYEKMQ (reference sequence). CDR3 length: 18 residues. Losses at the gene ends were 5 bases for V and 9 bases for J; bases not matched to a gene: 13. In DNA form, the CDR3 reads TGTGCCAGCAGCAACCCGCCGGGACTAGCGGGAGGGGGGGGTGAGCAGTTCTTC. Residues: CASSNPPGLAGGGGEQFF.

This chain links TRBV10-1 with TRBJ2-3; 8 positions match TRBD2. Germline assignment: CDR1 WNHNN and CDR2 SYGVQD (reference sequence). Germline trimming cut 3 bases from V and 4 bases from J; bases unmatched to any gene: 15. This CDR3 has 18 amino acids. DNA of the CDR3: TGCGCCAGCAGTGACAGTCCCTCTAGCGCGGGAGGCTCAGATACGCAGTATTTT. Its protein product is CASSDSPSSAGGSDTQYF.

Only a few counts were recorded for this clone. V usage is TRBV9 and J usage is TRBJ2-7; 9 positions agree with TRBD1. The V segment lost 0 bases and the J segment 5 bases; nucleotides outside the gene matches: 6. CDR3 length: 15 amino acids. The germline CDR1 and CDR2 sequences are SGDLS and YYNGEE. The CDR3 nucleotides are TGTGCCAGCAGCGTAGATGTGGGACAGGGCCACGAGCAGTACTTC. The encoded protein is CASSVDVGQGHEQYF.

The CDR3 loop reads CASSRKTGTNYGYTF. The CDR3 DNA reads as TGTGCCAGCAGCCGGAAGACAGGGACTAACTATGGCTACACCTTC. This chain connects TRBV6-5 to TRBJ1-2; 7 nucleotides align to TRBD1. The V gene's germline CDR1 is MNHEY and CDR2 SVGAGI. V lost 6 bases to trimming and J lost 0 bases; unmatched junction nucleotides: 7. The CDR3 is 15 residues long.

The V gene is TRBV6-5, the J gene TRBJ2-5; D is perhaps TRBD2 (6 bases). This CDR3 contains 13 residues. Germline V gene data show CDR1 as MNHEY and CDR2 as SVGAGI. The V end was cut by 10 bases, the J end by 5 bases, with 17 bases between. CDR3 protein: CAIRKSSAETQYF. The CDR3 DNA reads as TGTGCCATCCGAAAATCTAGCGCGGAGACCCAGTACTTC.

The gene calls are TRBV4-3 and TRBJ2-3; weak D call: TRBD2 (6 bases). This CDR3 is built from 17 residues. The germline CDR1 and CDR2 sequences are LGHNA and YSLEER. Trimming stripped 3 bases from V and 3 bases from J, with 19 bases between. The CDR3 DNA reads TGCGCCAGCAGCCACACCCATCTAGCGAGGGCTACAGATACGCAGTATTTT. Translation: CASSHTHLARATDTQYF.

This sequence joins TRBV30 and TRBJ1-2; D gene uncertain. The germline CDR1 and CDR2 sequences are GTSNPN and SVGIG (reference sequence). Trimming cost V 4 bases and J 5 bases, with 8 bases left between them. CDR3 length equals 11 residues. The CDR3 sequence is CAWTEGYGYTF. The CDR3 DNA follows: TGTGCCTGGACCGAGGGTTATGGCTACACCTTC.

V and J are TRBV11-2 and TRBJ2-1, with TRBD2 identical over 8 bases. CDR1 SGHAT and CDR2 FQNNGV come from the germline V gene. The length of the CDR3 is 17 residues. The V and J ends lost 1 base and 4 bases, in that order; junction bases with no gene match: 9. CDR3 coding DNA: TGTGCCAGCAGCTTAGGGTTGGGCGCGGGAGGTTACAATGAGCAGTTCTTC. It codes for CASSLGLGAGGYNEQFF.

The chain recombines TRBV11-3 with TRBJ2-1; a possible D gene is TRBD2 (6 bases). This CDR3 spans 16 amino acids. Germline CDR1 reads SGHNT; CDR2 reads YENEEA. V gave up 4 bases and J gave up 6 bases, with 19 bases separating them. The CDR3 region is CASSSGQGLLANEQFF. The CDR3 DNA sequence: TGTGCCAGCAGCTCCGGGCAAGGACTACTTGCCAATGAGCAGTTCTTC.

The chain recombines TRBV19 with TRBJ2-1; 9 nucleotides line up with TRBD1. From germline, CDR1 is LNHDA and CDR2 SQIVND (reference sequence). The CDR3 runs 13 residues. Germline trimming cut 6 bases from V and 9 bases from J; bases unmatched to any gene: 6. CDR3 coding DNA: TGTGCCAGTAGCCCCAGACAGGGGGGTGAGCAGTTCTTC. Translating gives CASSPRQGGEQFF. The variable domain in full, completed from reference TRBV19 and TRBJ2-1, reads DGGITQSPKYLFRKEGQNVTLSCEQNLNHDAMYWYRQDPGQGLRLIYYSQIVNDFQKGDIAEGYSVSREKKESFPLTVTSAQKNPTAFYLCASSPRQGGEQFFGPGTRLTVL.

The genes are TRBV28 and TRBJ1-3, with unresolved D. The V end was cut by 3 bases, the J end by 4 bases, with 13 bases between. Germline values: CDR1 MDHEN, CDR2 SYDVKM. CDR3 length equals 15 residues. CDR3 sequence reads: CASSFNRAGGNTIYF. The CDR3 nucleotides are TGTGCCAGCAGTTTTAACCGGGCGGGAGGAAACACCATATATTTT.

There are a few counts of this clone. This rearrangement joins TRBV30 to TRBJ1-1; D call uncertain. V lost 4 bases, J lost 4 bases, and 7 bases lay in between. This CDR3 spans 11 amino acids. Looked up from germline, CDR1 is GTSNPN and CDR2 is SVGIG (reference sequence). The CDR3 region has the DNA TGTGCCTGGATCGGTGGCACTGAAGCTTTCTTT. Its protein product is CAWIGGTEAFF.

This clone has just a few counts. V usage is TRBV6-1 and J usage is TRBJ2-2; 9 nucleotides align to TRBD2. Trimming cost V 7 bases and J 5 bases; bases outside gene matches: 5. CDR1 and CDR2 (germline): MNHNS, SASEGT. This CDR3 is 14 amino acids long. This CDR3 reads CASIRREGTGELFF. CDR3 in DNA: TGTGCCAGCATTCGGCGGGAGGGGACCGGGGAGCTGTTTTTT.

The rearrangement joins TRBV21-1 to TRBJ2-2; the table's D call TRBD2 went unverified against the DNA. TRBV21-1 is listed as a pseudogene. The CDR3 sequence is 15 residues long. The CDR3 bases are TGTGCCAGCAGCATCTTTCTGGAGAGGACCGGGGAGCTGTTTTTT. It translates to CASSIFLERTGELFF.

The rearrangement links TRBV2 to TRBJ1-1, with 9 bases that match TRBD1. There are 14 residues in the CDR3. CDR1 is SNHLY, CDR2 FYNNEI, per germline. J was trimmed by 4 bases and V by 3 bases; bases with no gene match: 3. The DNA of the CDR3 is TGTGCCAGCAGTGACAGGACAGGGGTCACTGAAGCTTTCTTT. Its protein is CASSDRTGVTEAFF.

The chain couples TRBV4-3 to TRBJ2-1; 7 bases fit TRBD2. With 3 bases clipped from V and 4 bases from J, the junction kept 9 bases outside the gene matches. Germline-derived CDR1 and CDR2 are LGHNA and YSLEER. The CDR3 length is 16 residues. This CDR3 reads CASSQISQRGYNEQFF. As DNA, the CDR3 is TGCGCCAGCAGCCAGATCTCGCAGCGGGGTTACAATGAGCAGTTCTTC.

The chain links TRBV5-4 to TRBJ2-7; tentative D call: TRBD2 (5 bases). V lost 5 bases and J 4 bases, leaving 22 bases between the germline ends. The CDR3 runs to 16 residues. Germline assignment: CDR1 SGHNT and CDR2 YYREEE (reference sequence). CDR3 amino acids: CASSPGGLIASYEQYF. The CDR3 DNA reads TGTGCCAGCAGTCCTGGAGGACTTATAGCCTCGTACGAGCAGTACTTC.

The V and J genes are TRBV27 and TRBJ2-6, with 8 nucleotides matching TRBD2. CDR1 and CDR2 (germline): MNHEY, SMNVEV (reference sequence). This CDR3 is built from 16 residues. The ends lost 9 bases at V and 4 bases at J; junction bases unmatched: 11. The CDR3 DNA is TGTGCCAGTAGGTATTTCGGGGGGGACGGGGCCAACGTCCTGACTTTC. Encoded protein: CASRYFGGDGANVLTF.

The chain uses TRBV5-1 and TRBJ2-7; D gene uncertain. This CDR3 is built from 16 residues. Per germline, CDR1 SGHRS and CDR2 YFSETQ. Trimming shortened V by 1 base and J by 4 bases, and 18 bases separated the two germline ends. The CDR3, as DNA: TGCGCCAGCAGCTTGAGAGGTGGCAGTCTAGTATACGAGCAGTACTTC. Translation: CASSLRGGSLVYEQYF.